This T cell receptor beta chain was documented in a study of Ad26.COV2.S vaccination and SARS-CoV-2 variants. Study summary: Ad26.COV2.S shots went into the muscle once or twice, 56 days apart. General study results and limits: Those who received the vaccine showed greater spike-specific TCR breadth than those given placebo. Whether participants received vaccine or placebo, their non-spike TCR breadth was similar.

Sequencing was performed with immunoSEQ multiplex PCR; in TCRdb, only in-frame clones are kept and a portion is missing. The sample has around 250,000 clones, around 87% seen once. Treatment indicated: roughly 19 received Ad26.COV2.S at low or high dose, single or two shots; a few received placebo; per-sample allocation not given. Collection of samples fell on day 63 after the first vaccine or placebo injection. Expression of Wuhan-strain SARS-CoV-2 spike came from the Ad26 vector that formed the vaccine. V lost 8 bases and J 2 bases, leaving 13 bases between the germline ends. From germline, CDR1 is MNHEY and CDR2 SVGAGI. The CDR3 is 13 amino acids. Only one count was recorded for this clone. Its antigen is as yet unknown.

This receptor was obtained from a person between 18 and 59 years old who received the Ad26.COV2.S COVID-19 vaccine or a placebo. This chain uses TRBV6-5 with TRBJ2-7; D perhaps matches TRBD2 (6 bases). This specimen consisted of peripheral blood, obtained in a trial of Ad26.COV2.S vaccine versus placebo. The DNA of the CDR3 is TGTGCCAGCTTCGTAGGAGGGGCCTACGAGCAGTACTTC. Its protein product is CASFVGGAYEQYF.